The next 30 T cell receptor beta chains were all read from a single sample in a study of cytomegalovirus exposure and HLA in healthy donors. Here immunoSEQ multiplex PCR was the method, and the copy in TCRdb shows in-frame clones only, minus some. The sample gives about 330,000 clones, 80% to 90% of which show up once; around 0.84% is in the top ten. Sequencing used PBMCs. All receptors derive from a woman aged 18-29 years in good health and CMV-seronegative.

The chain combines TRBV7-3 with TRBJ2-1; TRBD2 might be the D (6 bases). The CDR3 is made up of 12 amino acids. Per the germline V gene, CDR1 is SGHTA and CDR2 is FQGTGA. V lost 1 base to trimming and J lost 10 bases, with 8 bases between them. The CDR3 DNA is TGTGCCAGCAGCTTAATGGCGGGGGAGCAGTTCTTC. Amino acids: CASSLMAGEQFF.

The chain recombines TRBV4-1 with TRBJ1-5; D call uncertain. The CDR3 spans 15 residues. The ends were cut back, 1 base at V and 3 bases at J, with 10 bases in the middle. The germline gives CDR1 MGHRA, CDR2 YSYEKL. Here the CDR3 reads CASSQGTVTNQPQHF. CDR3 coding DNA: TGCGCCAGCAGCCAAGGCACAGTTACCAATCAGCCCCAGCATTTT.

This chain uses TRBV7-2 with TRBJ1-4; TRBD1 might be the D (5 bases). This CDR3 has 14 residues. Germline V CDR1 and CDR2: SGHTA, FQGNSA. V gave up 4 bases and J gave up 7 bases, with 13 bases separating them. CDR3 bases: TGTGCCAGCAGCTCCCCCGGGGGAGGTGAAAAACTGTTTTTT. Translated, it gives CASSSPGGGEKLFF.

The chain uses TRBV7-8 and TRBJ1-4; D gene unclear. The CDR3 totals 16 residues. V was clipped by 1 base and J by 0 bases, with 9 bases between them. Germline CDR1 reads SGHVS; CDR2 reads FQNEAQ. CDR3 coding DNA: TGTGCCAGCAGCTTAGGTTCGACTGCAACTAATGAAAAACTGTTTTTT. Amino acid sequence: CASSLGSTATNEKLFF.

The rearrangement uses TRBV6-5 and TRBJ1-2; D gene unclear. Germline lookup yields CDR1 MNHEY and CDR2 SVGAGI. The V gene lost 2 bases and the J gene lost 3 bases, with 4 bases spanning the gap. The CDR3 sequence is 12 residues long. This CDR3 reads CASSYGHYGYTF. CDR3 in DNA: TGTGCCAGCAGTTACGGCCACTATGGCTACACCTTC.

The rearrangement uses TRBV7-3 and TRBJ1-1; no reliable D call. The V end was cut by 5 bases, the J end by 2 bases, with 12 bases between. The CDR3 length is 14 residues. CDR1 and CDR2 (germline): SGHTA, FQGTGA. CDR3 residues: CASSHGSGNTEAFF. The DNA for the CDR3 is TGTGCCAGCAGCCACGGTTCAGGTAACACTGAAGCTTTCTTT. Filled out from reference TRBV7-3 and TRBJ1-1, the complete variable domain reads GAGVSQTPSNKVTEKGKYVELRCDPISGHTALYWYRQSLGQGPEFLIYFQGTGAADDSGLPNDRFFAVRPEGSVSTLKIQRTERGDSAVYLCASSHGSGNTEAFFGQGTRLTVV.

J is TRBJ2-3 and V is TRBV29-1; possibly TRBD2 for D (5 bases). Germline CDR1 and CDR2: SQVTM and ANQGSEA. The CDR3 has 10 amino acids. V was cut by 8 bases and J by 4 bases, with 7 bases left in between. In nucleotides, the CDR3 is TGCAGCTCCGGGGCAGATACGCAGTATTTT. As protein: CSSGADTQYF.

V is TRBV15 and J is TRBJ2-7, with a possible D match to TRBD2 (5 bases). V dropped 5 bases and J dropped 0 bases, with 14 bases sitting between them. This CDR3 has 15 amino acids. Germline V gives CDR1 LNHNV, CDR2 YYDKDF (reference sequence). The CDR3 nucleotides are TGTGCCACCAGCGGAGGACTTTCCGGCTCCTACGAGCAGTACTTC. Translating it yields CATSGGLSGSYEQYF.

This clone was observed many times. The V gene is TRBV25-1, the J gene TRBJ1-2; D is unclear. Germline loops: CDR1 MGHDK, CDR2 SYGVNS. The CDR3 length is 12 residues. V lost 6 bases to trimming and J lost 8 bases, with 13 bases between them. This chain's CDR3 is CASRLTGGGYTF. Written as DNA, the CDR3 is TGTGCCAGCAGGTTGACGGGAGGGGGCTACACCTTC.

V and J are TRBV25-1 and TRBJ2-2, with a tentative D call TRBD1 (6 bases). Looked up from germline, CDR1 is MGHDK and CDR2 is SYGVNS. The V end was cut by 5 bases, the J end by 1 base, with 14 bases between. This CDR3 is built from 16 residues. The CDR3 region is CASSLTGTLNTGELFF. The CDR3 bases are TGTGCCAGCAGTCTCACCGGGACACTGAACACCGGGGAGCTGTTTTTT.

This clone has a handful of counts. V is TRBV18 and J is TRBJ1-1; tentative D call: TRBD1 (5 bases). The V end lost 0 bases, the J end lost 1 base, and 6 bases lay between the germline ends. Per germline, CDR1 KGHSH and CDR2 LQKENI. CDR3 length: 14 residues. CDR3 coding DNA: TGTGCCAGCTCACCACCGCAGGGGAACACTGAAGCTTTCTTT. It codes for CASSPPQGNTEAFF.

The genes are TRBV6-6 and TRBJ2-7; no definite D call. Trimming cost V 2 bases and J 3 bases, with 5 bases left between them. CDR1 MNHNY and CDR2 SVGAGI come from the germline V gene (reference sequence). The length of the CDR3 is 12 residues. CDR3 loop: CASSYEVYEQYF. The CDR3 nucleotides read TGTGCCAGCAGTTACGAGGTCTACGAGCAGTACTTC.

This clone has only a few counts. The rearrangement links TRBV11-3 to TRBJ2-4; a weak D match, TRBD1 (5 bases). Between the trimmed V and J ends, which lost 4 bases and 7 bases, there was a span of 11 bases. Germline loops: CDR1 SGHNT, CDR2 YENEEA. This CDR3 spans 13 amino acids. The CDR3 sequence is CASSSKGSNIQYF. CDR3 DNA: TGTGCCAGCAGCTCGAAGGGGTCGAACATTCAGTACTTC. Full variable domain (remainder filled in from reference TRBV11-3 and TRBJ2-4): EAGVVQSPRYKIIEKKQPVAFWCNPISGHNTLYWYLQNLGQGPELLIRYENEEAVDDSQLPKDRFSAERLKGVDSTLKIQPAELGDSAVYLCASSSKGSNIQYFGAGTRLSVL.

The chain joins TRBV5-1 to TRBJ1-1; 10 bases are shared with TRBD1. Germline loops: CDR1 SGHRS, CDR2 YFSETQ. After removal of 0 bases from V and 10 bases from J, the junction contained 6 bases not matched to a gene. The CDR3 length is 14 residues. The CDR3 DNA follows: TGCGCCAGCAGCTTGGCCGACGACAGGGGGCGAGCTTTCTTT. Residues: CASSLADDRGRAFF.

This clone has only one observation. The J gene is TRBJ1-1, the V gene TRBV7-6, with TRBD1 matching over 9 bases. V shed 2 bases and J 1 base; nucleotides not matched to a gene: 2. This CDR3 has 15 residues. Germline V gene data show CDR1 as SGHVS and CDR2 as FNYEAQ. As DNA, the CDR3 is TGTGCCAGCAGCTTAAGACAGGGGGGGAACACTGAAGCTTTCTTT. This encodes CASSLRQGGNTEAFF.

This chain's CDR3 is CASNAYRTDQPQHF. The DNA for the CDR3 is TGTGCCAGCAACGCCTACAGAACTGATCAGCCCCAGCATTTT. The rearrangement joins TRBV5-8 to TRBJ1-5; D remains unclear. Per the germline V gene, CDR1 is SGHTS and CDR2 is YDEGEE. The V end lost 6 bases, the J end lost 5 bases, and 15 bases lay between the germline ends. The CDR3 length is 14 residues.

This clone has a handful of counts. The sample has other DNA sequences that encode this CDR3 too. V usage is TRBV10-1 and J usage is TRBJ1-1, with 7 positions matching TRBD1. Germline trimming cut 9 bases from V and 7 bases from J; bases unmatched to any gene: 5. CDR3 size: 11 residues. Germline CDR1 is WNHNN and CDR2 is SYGVQD (reference sequence). CDR3 coding DNA: TGCGCCAGGACAGGGTATGGTGAAGCTTTCTTT. Its protein product is CARTGYGEAFF.

The rearrangement joins TRBV21-1 to TRBJ2-7; the DNA was not used to check the table's D call, TRBD2. TRBV21-1 is an annotated pseudogene. The CDR3 contains 19 residues. The CDR3 loop reads CASSKHGPLTGSRHYEQYF. The CDR3 bases are TGTGCCAGCAGCAAACACGGTCCCCTGACCGGGAGTCGCCACTACGAGCAGTACTTC.

The chain couples TRBV7-3 to TRBJ2-1; 8 nucleotides match TRBD2. CDR1 SGHTA and CDR2 FQGTGA come from the germline V gene. J was trimmed by 7 bases and V by 2 bases; bases with no gene match: 7. The CDR3 runs 15 residues. In nucleotides, the CDR3 is TGTGCCAGCAGCTTAGGAGGAGCGGGAGTGAATGAGCAGTTCTTC. It is translated as CASSLGGAGVNEQFF. The full variable domain, completed using reference TRBV7-3 and TRBJ2-1, is GAGVSQTPSNKVTEKGKYVELRCDPISGHTALYWYRQSLGQGPEFLIYFQGTGAADDSGLPNDRFFAVRPEGSVSTLKIQRTERGDSAVYLCASSLGGAGVNEQFFGPGTRLTVL.

The chain has TRBV13 and TRBJ2-4, with a possible D match to TRBD1 (6 bases). The CDR3 is made up of 14 amino acids. V lost 5 bases and J 2 bases, leaving 10 bases between the germline ends. From germline, CDR1 is PRHDT and CDR2 FYEKMQ (reference sequence). This CDR3 is CASSPGHTKNIQYF. In DNA, the CDR3 is TGTGCCAGCAGCCCGGGACACACCAAAAACATTCAGTACTTC.

The chain links TRBV29-1 to TRBJ1-5, with 10 bases identical to TRBD1. Germline CDR1 is SQVTM and CDR2 is ANQGSEA. The J segment lost 5 bases and the V segment lost 3 bases, leaving 4 bases of the junction unmatched. The CDR3 spans 14 residues. The CDR3, as DNA: TGCAGCGTTGACTCCGGGACAGGGGATCAGCCCCAGCATTTT. It is translated as CSVDSGTGDQPQHF.

The rearrangement uses TRBV5-1 and TRBJ2-2, with D possibly being TRBD1 (5 bases). V was clipped by 1 base and J by 3 bases, with 13 bases between them. This CDR3 contains 16 residues. Germline loops: CDR1 SGHRS, CDR2 YFSETQ. The CDR3 coding sequence is TGCGCCAGCAGCTTGAGTGGGGCGACCGACACCGGGGAGCTGTTTTTT. Protein product: CASSLSGATDTGELFF.

This clone appeared a few times. This chain links TRBV7-2 with TRBJ1-1; 7 nucleotides agree with TRBD1. Germline trimming cut 5 bases from V and 0 bases from J; bases unmatched to any gene: 6. Germline V gives CDR1 SGHTA, CDR2 FQGNSA. The CDR3 is 15 residues long. The chain's CDR3 is CASSPRQGLNTEAFF. CDR3 sequence (DNA): TGTGCCAGCAGCCCAAGACAGGGTTTGAACACTGAAGCTTTCTTT.

The rearrangement joins TRBV2 to TRBJ1-1; no clear D. The CDR3 consists of 11 residues. Deletions cut 2 bases from V and 7 bases from J, with 5 bases between. Germline-derived CDR1 and CDR2 are SNHLY and FYNNEI. The CDR3 DNA is TGTGCCAGCAGTGAACCGCGTGAAGCTTTCTTT. Protein: CASSEPREAFF.

This rearrangement joins TRBV12-5 to TRBJ1-2, with TRBD1 matching over 7 bases. This CDR3 contains 14 residues. Germline CDR1 and CDR2: LGHNT and FRNRAP. V was pared by 3 bases and J by 8 bases, with 9 bases of the junction left unmatched. CDR3 region: CASGFPGPGGGYTF. As DNA, the CDR3 is TGTGCTAGTGGTTTCCCGGGTCCAGGGGGAGGCTACACCTTC.

The V call is TRBV6-5, the J call TRBJ2-7; TRBD2 matches 15 bases. The V and J ends lost 5 bases and 6 bases, in that order; junction bases with no gene match: 5. Germline V gene sequence: CDR1 MNHEY, CDR2 SVGAGI. The CDR3 is 15 residues long. The CDR3 bases are TGTGCCAGCAGTCGGACTAGCGGGAGGGCCTTCGAGCAGTACTTC. Amino acid sequence: CASSRTSGRAFEQYF.

The V gene is TRBV19, the J gene TRBJ1-2, with TRBD1 matching over 7 bases. Per germline, CDR1 LNHDA and CDR2 SQIVND (reference sequence). The CDR3 is 15 residues long. V trimming: 6 bases; J trimming: 8 bases; junction bases outside the gene matches: 15. The chain's CDR3 is CASSPRGPPRAGYTF. CDR3 nucleotide sequence: TGTGCCAGTAGCCCTAGGGGGCCACCGAGAGCGGGCTACACCTTC.

V usage is TRBV19 and J usage is TRBJ2-7, with TRBD1 matching over 9 bases. This CDR3 has 16 residues. Germline trimming cut 7 bases from V and 0 bases from J; bases unmatched to any gene: 10. Germline V gene lookup returns CDR1 LNHDA and CDR2 SQIVND (reference sequence). CDR3 nucleotides: TGTGCCAGTACCGGGACAGGGACGTGGAGCTCCTACGAGCAGTACTTC. Amino acids: CASTGTGTWSSYEQYF. Combining the CDR3 with reference TRBV19 and TRBJ2-7 gives the whole variable domain DGGITQSPKYLFRKEGQNVTLSCEQNLNHDAMYWYRQDPGQGLRLIYYSQIVNDFQKGDIAEGYSVSREKKESFPLTVTSAQKNPTAFYLCASTGTGTWSSYEQYFGPGTRLTVT.

V usage is TRBV7-2 and J usage is TRBJ2-2; the match to TRBD2 covers 8 bases. V shed 5 bases and J 5 bases; nucleotides not matched to a gene: 7. CDR3 length: 15 amino acids. CDR1 is SGHTA, CDR2 FQGNSA, per germline. The CDR3 loop reads CASSLGASGTGELFF. Written as DNA, the CDR3 is TGTGCCAGCAGCCTTGGGGCTAGCGGGACCGGGGAGCTGTTTTTT.

This rearrangement joins TRBV7-3 to TRBJ2-3, with 8 bases aligning to TRBD2. This CDR3 contains 15 residues. The V and J ends lost 5 bases and 4 bases, in that order; junction bases with no gene match: 8. CDR1 SGHTA and CDR2 FQGTGA come from the germline V gene. The CDR3 nucleotides read TGTGCCAGCAGCCCCCCGGAGACTAGCGCAGATACGCAGTATTTT. This encodes CASSPPETSADTQYF.